The 7 T cell receptor beta chains presented below share a single source sample, sequenced in a study of cytomegalovirus exposure and HLA in healthy donors. The PCR made use of 60 Vbeta and 13 Jbeta primers. Some clones are missing from TCRdb's copy, which holds only in-frame ones; the method was immunoSEQ multiplex PCR. The data show 100,000 to 150,000 clones, roughly 74% seen once. The specimen was PBMCs. The receptors were sampled from a woman in her forties or fifties in good health and CMV-seropositive.

This clone came up a few times. The V and J genes are TRBV6-1 and TRBJ2-7; tentative D call: TRBD2 (6 bases). The CDR3 covers 14 residues. CDR1 and CDR2 (germline): MNHNS, SASEGT. V was trimmed by 3 bases and J by 7 bases, leaving 16 bases between them. The CDR3 nucleotides read TGTGCCAGCAGTGAGACTAGGACCGGCAGTGAGCAGTACTTC. Its translation: CASSETRTGSEQYF.

With regard to this clone: At the DNA level, this CDR3 is encoded by other sequences in the same sample as well. This sequence joins TRBV5-4 and TRBJ1-6; TRBD1 might be the D (5 bases). This CDR3 is 17 amino acids long. Germline CDR1 reads SGHNT; CDR2 reads YYREEE (reference sequence). Trimming took 4 bases from V and 4 from J, leaving 18 bases between them. This chain's CDR3 is CASSGGEEPNYNSPLHF. The CDR3 region has the DNA TGTGCCAGCAGCGGAGGGGAGGAACCCAATTATAATTCACCCCTCCACTTT.

V gene TRBV4-1 combines with J gene TRBJ2-5; possible D gene TRBD1, 5 bases. V lost 1 base to trimming and J lost 7 bases, with 19 bases between them. The CDR3 sequence is 16 residues long. CDR1 MGHRA and CDR2 YSYEKL come from the germline V gene. The CDR3 DNA sequence: TGCGCCAGCAGCCAAGGTTCGGTGCAGGGATCGGGGACCCAGTACTTC. It encodes CASSQGSVQGSGTQYF.

V and J are TRBV28 and TRBJ2-7; D call uncertain. The germline V and J ends were trimmed by 3 bases and 5 bases, with 8 bases remaining between them. This CDR3 contains 12 residues. CDR1 is MDHEN and CDR2 is SYDVKM in the germline V gene. The CDR3 DNA reads as TGTGCCAGCAGTTTGGAGACTCACGAGCAGTACTTC. It codes for CASSLETHEQYF. The whole variable domain, filled in from reference TRBV28 and TRBJ2-7, reads DVKVTQSSRYLVKRTGEKVFLECVQDMDHENMFWYRQDPGLGLRLIYFSYDVKMKEKGDIPEGYSVSREKKERFSLILESASTNQTSMYLCASSLETHEQYFGPGTRLTVT.

V gene TRBV7-3 combines with J gene TRBJ2-7; 9 positions agree with TRBD1. CDR3 size: 14 residues. The J segment lost 6 bases and the V segment lost 5 bases, leaving 8 bases of the junction unmatched. Germline V gene lookup returns CDR1 SGHTA and CDR2 FQGTGA. CDR3 nucleotide sequence: TGTGCCAGCAGCCCGACAGGGGGTCGCTTCGAGCAGTACTTC. Translated: CASSPTGGRFEQYF.

The rearrangement uses TRBV6-5 and TRBJ2-2; a possible D gene is TRBD1 (6 bases). Between the trimmed V and J ends, which lost 2 bases and 7 bases, there was a span of 17 bases. Per the germline V gene, CDR1 is MNHEY and CDR2 is SVGAGI. The CDR3 extends over 16 amino acids. The CDR3 reads CASSYDTDRIGGELFF. Written as DNA, the CDR3 is TGTGCCAGCAGTTACGACACCGACAGGATCGGCGGGGAGCTGTTTTTT.

The chain employs TRBV9 and TRBJ1-1; D gene uncertain. In germline, CDR1 is SGDLS, CDR2 YYNGEE. The V and J ends lost 2 bases and 0 bases respectively, with 8 bases between them. The CDR3 has 14 amino acids. This CDR3 is CASSVDNMNTEAFF. For the CDR3, the DNA is TGTGCCAGCAGCGTCGACAACATGAACACTGAAGCTTTCTTT.